These 23 T cell receptor beta chains were all obtained from the same sample, sequenced in a study of blood T cells in healthy people across ages. Primed by a sample-barcoded 5' primer and a J-beta primer mix, a second PCR proceeded for about 6 to 12 cycles. MiXCR was run by TCRdb on the 5' RACE reads, yielding one entry per CDR3 protein. The sample lists more than 700,000 distinct CDR3 sequences; about 55% were seen once. The sequenced material came from blood. These receptors came from an elderly man in good health.

This chain links TRBV5-1 with TRBJ2-3; TRBD2 aligns across 7 bases. Trimming took 0 bases from V and 4 from J; bases not matched to a gene: 8. The germline CDR1 and CDR2 sequences are SGHRS and YFSETQ. There are 16 residues in the CDR3. CDR3 DNA: TGCGCCAGCAGCTTGGTGGGCGGGAGTAGAGCAGATACGCAGTATTTT. Its protein product is CASSLVGGSRADTQYF.

The chain uses TRBV7-2 and TRBJ2-3; the match to TRBD2 covers 11 bases. Losses at the gene ends were 2 bases for V and 14 bases for J; bases not matched to a gene: 12. CDR3 length: 15 residues. The germline V gene encodes CDR1 SGHTA and CDR2 FQGNSA. This chain's CDR3 is CASSLKLAGVRYAYF. CDR3 coding DNA: TGTGCCAGCAGCTTAAAACTAGCGGGAGTGCGATACGCGTATTTT.

This clonotype appeared a few times. The V and J genes are TRBV6-6 and TRBJ2-1, with TRBD2 matching 9 bases. V lost 0 bases to trimming and J lost 6 bases; unmatched junction nucleotides: 6. The CDR3 has 16 amino acids. CDR1 is MNHNY and CDR2 is SVGAGI in the germline V gene (reference sequence). The CDR3 reads CASSYSMVAGVNEQFF. For the CDR3, the DNA is TGTGCCAGCAGTTACTCGATGGTAGCGGGAGTCAATGAGCAGTTCTTC.

The CDR3 here is CASSSQRDNEQFF. In DNA, the CDR3 is TGTGCCAGCAGTTCCCAGCGGGACAATGAGCAGTTCTTC. The chain employs TRBV6-4 and TRBJ2-1, with a weak D call TRBD2 (6 bases). V lost 5 bases to trimming and J lost 5 bases, with 10 bases between them. The CDR3 runs 13 residues. Germline loops: CDR1 MRHNA, CDR2 SNTAGT.

About this clonotype itself: The junction does not match germline at one end; this may be a read error. This chain links TRBV15 with TRBJ1-6; no definite D call. This CDR3 is 12 amino acids long. Per germline, CDR1 LNHNV and CDR2 YYDKDF (reference sequence). The DNA for the CDR3 is TGTGCCACCAGCAGGGGAAATTTACCCCTCCACTTT. This sequence encodes CATSRGNLPLHF.

The table lists this clonotype with a few counts. This chain connects TRBV20-1 to TRBJ2-7, with D perhaps matching TRBD1 (6 bases). The CDR3 contains 13 residues. V was trimmed by 1 base and J by 3 bases, leaving 10 bases between them. The germline V gene has CDR1 DFQATT and CDR2 SNEGSKA (reference sequence). This CDR3 is CSARGTDYYEQYF. The CDR3 DNA reads TGCAGTGCTAGAGGGACAGATTACTACGAGCAGTACTTC.

This clonotype showed up just a few times. This rearrangement joins TRBV27 to TRBJ1-2, with a tentative D call TRBD1 (6 bases). Trimming removed 3 bases from V and 8 bases from J, with 13 bases in between. This CDR3 contains 13 residues. Germline V gene lookup returns CDR1 MNHEY and CDR2 SMNVEV (reference sequence). DNA for the CDR3: TGTGCCAGCAGTTTTCGGGGGGCGGGGGGCTACACCTTC. Its protein product is CASSFRGAGGYTF.

V is TRBV5-4 and J is TRBJ2-5; possibly TRBD2 for D (6 bases). The CDR3 extends over 14 amino acids. Germline CDR1 is SGHNT and CDR2 is YYREEE (reference sequence). The V gene lost 2 bases and the J gene lost 1 base, with 9 bases spanning the gap. CDR3 nucleotides: TGTGCCAGCAGCTTTGGGGGGTTCCAAGAGACCCAGTACTTC. This encodes CASSFGGFQETQYF.

The chain is built from TRBV20-1 and TRBJ1-1, with 8 bases lining up with TRBD1. This CDR3 is 16 amino acids long. Germline loops: CDR1 DFQATT, CDR2 SNEGSKA (reference sequence). With V trimmed by 1 base and J by 4 bases, 11 bases remained unmatched. The CDR3 sequence: CSARGTGSLGSTEAFF. The CDR3 coding sequence is TGCAGTGCTAGAGGGACAGGGTCCCTAGGAAGCACTGAAGCTTTCTTT.

The V and J genes are TRBV18 and TRBJ2-5; a possible D gene is TRBD2 (6 bases). CDR3 length equals 16 residues. Per the germline V gene, CDR1 is KGHSH and CDR2 is LQKENI. V was cut by 3 bases and J by 2 bases, with 16 bases left in between. In DNA form, the CDR3 reads TGTGCCAGCTCACCCCGACTAGATGTGAGTCAAGAGACCCAGTACTTC. It translates to CASSPRLDVSQETQYF.

There are a few counts of this clonotype. The gene calls are TRBV20-1 and TRBJ2-1, with D possibly TRBD2 on 6 matching bases. The CDR3 totals 16 residues. Trimming took 6 bases from V and 9 from J, leaving 27 bases between them. Germline-derived CDR1 and CDR2 are DFQATT and SNEGSKA (reference sequence). CDR3 sequence (DNA): TGCAGTGCGGGGAAGGGCGGCCTAGCGCTTCGGGGTGAGCAGTTCTTC. Translating it yields CSAGKGGLALRGEQFF.

The chain combines TRBV7-9 with TRBJ1-4; no firm D call. Looked up from germline, CDR1 is SEHNR and CDR2 is FQNEAQ (reference sequence). V lost 4 bases and J lost 8, with 5 bases in between. The CDR3 length is 11 residues. The CDR3 here is CASSSTEKLFF. CDR3 nucleotides: TGTGCCAGCAGCTCTACAGAAAAACTGTTTTTT.

The J gene is TRBJ2-7, the V gene TRBV27; 7 bases fit TRBD2. This CDR3 has 12 amino acids. Unmatched junction bases numbered 6, after V lost 7 bases and J lost 6 bases. CDR1 is MNHEY, CDR2 SMNVEV, per germline (reference sequence). The CDR3 loop reads CASTMGGREQYF. CDR3 coding DNA: TGTGCCAGCACCATGGGAGGGCGCGAGCAGTACTTC.

The V and J genes are TRBV3-1 and TRBJ1-1; the D gene is possibly TRBD1 (5 bases). Trimming removed 2 bases from V and 5 bases from J, with 12 bases in between. The CDR3 extends over 14 amino acids. Germline V lookup: CDR1 LGHDT, CDR2 YNNKEL (reference sequence). The CDR3 protein is CASSQTRASTEAFF. CDR3 coding DNA: TGTGCCAGCAGCCAAACCAGGGCAAGTACTGAAGCTTTCTTT.

The chain couples TRBV10-1 to TRBJ2-1, with D uncertain. The CDR3 is 13 residues long. Trimming cost V 0 bases and J 7 bases, with 7 bases left between them. CDR1 WNHNN and CDR2 SYGVQD come from the germline V gene (reference sequence). The CDR3 protein is CASSESGVNEQFF. CDR3 sequence (DNA): TGCGCCAGCAGTGAGTCAGGAGTAAATGAGCAGTTCTTC.

This chain uses TRBV3-1 with TRBJ2-7; 7 nucleotides match TRBD1. Germline CDR1 reads LGHDT; CDR2 reads YNNKEL (reference sequence). V trimming: 0 bases; J trimming: 2 bases; junction bases outside the gene matches: 4. CDR3 length: 15 amino acids. DNA of the CDR3: TGTGCCAGCAGCCAAGATGGGACAGCAGCCTACGAGCAGTACTTC. It yields the protein CASSQDGTAAYEQYF.

V is TRBV14 and J is TRBJ1-2; TRBD1 might be the D (6 bases). The V gene lost 6 bases and the J gene lost 7 bases, with 15 bases spanning the gap. The CDR3 totals 13 residues. From germline, CDR1 is SGHDN and CDR2 FVKESK. For the CDR3, the DNA is TGTGCCAGCAGTACGGCCGGGGGCTTTGGCTACACCTTC. Translating gives CASSTAGGFGYTF.

The J gene is TRBJ1-2, the V gene TRBV6-1, with 8 bases fitting TRBD1. The CDR3 extends over 12 amino acids. CDR1 is MNHNS, CDR2 SASEGT, per germline. The ends lost 7 bases at V and 6 bases at J; junction bases unmatched: 4. CDR3 nucleotide sequence: TGTGCCAGCACCGGACAGGGACATGGCTACACCTTC. Protein product: CASTGQGHGYTF.

This clonotype is a singleton in its sample. The chain recombines TRBV29-1 with TRBJ2-1, with D uncertain. The J call may be faulty, since TRBJ2-7 better matches the DNA end. Germline CDR1 and CDR2: SQVTM and ANQGSEA. This CDR3 contains 17 residues. CDR3 in DNA: TGCAGCGCCGAAGCCCGGGCGACGGCAGGCTCCTACAATGAGCAGTACTTC. It translates to CSAEARATAGSYNEQYF.

V usage is TRBV28 and J usage is TRBJ2-7; 10 bases align to TRBD1. V shed 6 bases, J shed 5 bases, and the junction held 10 bases outside the gene matches. The CDR3 runs 15 residues. From germline, CDR1 is MDHEN and CDR2 SYDVKM. The CDR3 region has the DNA TGTGCCAGCAGCTCTTTAGGGACAGGGGCCAACGAGCAGTACTTC. It translates to CASSSLGTGANEQYF.

The V gene is TRBV7-2, the J gene TRBJ1-2; 10 bases map to TRBD1. Germline V gives CDR1 SGHTA, CDR2 FQGNSA. V gave up 1 base and J gave up 8 bases; unmatched junction bases: 10. This CDR3 has 16 residues. The CDR3 DNA follows: TGTGCCAGCAGCTTAGGGGGACAGGGGCGAGGGAGCGGCTACACCTTC. It yields the protein CASSLGGQGRGSGYTF.

The CDR3 is CASSLILAGGETQYF. CDR3 bases: TGTGCCAGCAGCTTGATACTAGCTGGGGGGGAGACCCAGTACTTC. This sequence joins TRBV7-9 and TRBJ2-7; D is possibly TRBD2 (6 bases). The DNA end is more similar to TRBJ2-5, so the J call may be wrong. Per germline, CDR1 SEHNR and CDR2 FQNEAQ (reference sequence). The CDR3 has 15 residues.

This clonotype came up once. The chain carries TRBV2 and TRBJ1-1, with 7 nucleotides matching TRBD1. This CDR3 is built from 12 residues. Trimming cost V 9 bases and J 7 bases; bases outside gene matches: 8. Germline lookup yields CDR1 SNHLY and CDR2 FYNNEI. The CDR3 DNA reads TGTGCCAGGGGGGCGACAGGGCTTGAAGCTTTCTTT. Translation gives CARGATGLEAFF.